These 22 T cell receptor beta chains came from one sample sequenced in a study of CD8 T cells in ankylosing spondylitis. TCRdb used MiXCR to reprocess the 5' RACE reads, holding one entry per CDR3 protein. The repertoire has 200,000 to 250,000 distinct CDR3 sequences, about 7.3% of them found once; the top ten carry more than 13%. Antigen specificity for these receptors is unknown. Study-level results: A TCR beta motif made of eight highly homologous variants seemed typical of ankylosing spondylitis blood.

Sequencing was done on a sample of blood, either unsorted or a sorted T cell fraction (not recorded which). The receptors originated from a male donor with ankylosing spondylitis.

In its sample, this clonotype was seen a few times. The rearrangement joins TRBV12-5 to TRBJ2-1; 9 nucleotides align to TRBD1. The CDR3 contains 16 residues. The V gene end was trimmed by 0 bases and the J gene end by 6 bases; junction bases not matched to a gene: 6. CDR1 and CDR2 from the germline V gene are LGHNT and FRNRAP. The CDR3 nucleotides are TGTGCTAGTGGTTTGGTAACGGGACAGGGTACCAATGAGCAGTTCTTC. This encodes CASGLVTGQGTNEQFF.

This clonotype appeared many times. This chain links TRBV12-3 or TRBV12-4 with TRBJ2-1; 11 bases map to TRBD2. The CDR3 runs to 17 residues. The junction had 11 bases not matched to a gene; V was cut back by 4 bases and J by 6 bases. In nucleotides, the CDR3 is TGTGCCAGCAGTTCTCAGAACCCTCTAGCGGGGGGCAATGAGCAGTTCTTC. Protein: CASSSQNPLAGGNEQFF.

This clonotype was detected many times. V usage is TRBV7-2 and J usage is TRBJ1-1; D remains ambiguous. CDR3 length: 14 residues. The germline gives CDR1 SGHTA, CDR2 FQGNSA. V was shortened by 0 bases and J by 5 bases, with 10 bases between the two germline ends. In DNA form, the CDR3 reads TGTGCCAGCAGCTTAGCTTTGGGGTGGACTGAAGCTTTCTTT. It codes for CASSLALGWTEAFF.

The rearrangement joins TRBV7-3 to TRBJ1-3; D remains unclear. The CDR3 contains 17 residues. V was shortened by 1 base and J by 0 bases, with 13 bases between the two germline ends. Germline CDR1 and CDR2: SGHTA and FQGTGA. This chain's CDR3 is CASSLKTRSSSGNTIYF. The CDR3 coding sequence is TGTGCCAGCAGCTTAAAAACCCGGTCATCCTCTGGAAACACCATATATTTT.

This clonotype was detected many times. The chain carries TRBV29-1 and TRBJ2-1; a weak D match, TRBD2 (5 bases). Deletions cut 7 bases from V and 4 bases from J, with 17 bases between. The germline V gene has CDR1 SQVTM and CDR2 ANQGSEA. CDR3 size: 14 residues. The CDR3 here is CSAVDRRVYNEQFF. CDR3 coding DNA: TGCAGCGCTGTTGACCGGCGGGTATACAATGAGCAGTTCTTC.

This clonotype was seen many times. The chain combines TRBV20-1 with TRBJ2-3; D is ambiguous. Trimming pared 4 bases from V and 2 bases from J, leaving 7 bases between. CDR1 is DFQATT and CDR2 is SNEGSKA in the germline V gene (reference sequence). This CDR3 has 12 amino acids. The CDR3 loop is CSAINYTDTQYF. DNA of the CDR3: TGCAGTGCTATCAATTACACAGATACGCAGTATTTT.

Many counts were recorded for this clonotype. V usage is TRBV7-3 and J usage is TRBJ2-1; no definite D call. The CDR3 spans 13 residues. Between the trimmed V and J ends, which lost 0 bases and 7 bases, there was a span of 7 bases. Germline V gene data show CDR1 as SGHTA and CDR2 as FQGTGA. Here the CDR3 DNA reads TGTGCCAGCAGCTTAACGCGAGTGAATGAGCAGTTCTTC. This translates into CASSLTRVNEQFF.

This clonotype was picked up many times. V and J are TRBV6-1 and TRBJ2-7, with D possibly being TRBD2 (6 bases). Germline values: CDR1 MNHNS, CDR2 SASEGT. The CDR3 is 11 amino acids. Trimming shortened V by 10 bases and J by 2 bases, and 9 bases separated the two germline ends. Here the CDR3 reads CATRLAYEQYF. CDR3 DNA sequence: TGTGCCACCCGACTAGCCTACGAGCAGTACTTC.

This clonotype came up many times. The gene calls are TRBV12-3 or TRBV12-4 and TRBJ2-2; the D call may be TRBD1 or TRBD2 (5 bases each). The CDR3 runs 14 residues. With 6 bases removed from V and 3 bases from J, the gap between germline ends came to 11 bases. The CDR3 bases are TGTGCCAGCAGCACCGTGGGGGACACCGGGGAGCTGTTTTTT. Protein product: CASSTVGDTGELFF.

This clonotype was counted many times. The gene calls are TRBV5-1 and TRBJ2-7, with D possibly being TRBD1 (5 bases). Germline V gene lookup returns CDR1 SGHRS and CDR2 YFSETQ. The CDR3 totals 12 residues. V gave up 5 bases and J gave up 5 bases, with 11 bases separating them. This CDR3 reads CASRETVHEQYF. Here the CDR3 DNA reads TGCGCCAGCAGAGAGACAGTCCACGAGCAGTACTTC.

The gene calls are TRBV7-9 and TRBJ2-5; tentative D call: TRBD1 (6 bases). V lost 0 bases to trimming and J lost 3 bases, with 11 bases between them. The CDR3 consists of 15 residues. Germline V CDR1 and CDR2: SEHNR, FQNEAQ (reference sequence). The CDR3 DNA is TGTGCCAGCAGCTTAGCGCCATGGACAGAAGAGACCCAGTACTTC. Residues: CASSLAPWTEETQYF. Full variable domain (missing parts from reference TRBV7-9 and TRBJ2-5): DTGVSQNPRHKITKRGQNVTFRCDPISEHNRLYWYRQTLGQGPEFLTYFQNEAQLEKSRLLSDRFSAERPKGSFSTLEIQRTEQGDSAMYLCASSLAPWTEETQYFGPGTRLLVL.

DNA for the CDR3: TGTGCCAGCAGCCACGTCCCGGCGGGAGGTAGCGACGAGCAGTACTTC. Translating gives CASSHVPAGGSDEQYF. The chain joins TRBV7-2 to TRBJ2-7; 8 bases line up with TRBD2. J gave up 5 bases and V 5 bases, and 14 bases lay outside the gene matches. The length of the CDR3 is 16 residues. Germline-derived CDR1 and CDR2 are SGHTA and FQGNSA.

This clonotype was counted between two and nine times. The chain employs TRBV5-5 and TRBJ2-7; 7 positions agree with TRBD1. Germline assignment: CDR1 SGHKS and CDR2 YYEKEE (reference sequence). Trimming took 2 bases from V and 6 from J; bases not matched to a gene: 11. The CDR3 spans 15 residues. The CDR3 loop reads CASSFGRNRGSEQYF. CDR3 coding DNA: TGTGCCAGCAGCTTCGGCCGAAACAGGGGATCCGAGCAGTACTTC.

V and J are TRBV6-2 or TRBV6-3 and TRBJ2-3; 9 bases are shared with TRBD1. The germline gives CDR1 MNHEY, CDR2 SVGEGT. With 5 bases clipped from V and 5 bases from J, the junction kept 8 bases outside the gene matches. The CDR3 sequence is 15 residues long. The CDR3 here is CASSPDRGPKDTQYF. The CDR3 DNA sequence: TGTGCCAGCAGTCCGGACAGGGGTCCTAAAGATACGCAGTATTTT.

The chain has TRBV5-6 and TRBJ1-2; perhaps TRBD1 as D (5 bases). Germline V gene data show CDR1 as SGHDT and CDR2 as YYEEEE. The germline V and J ends were trimmed by 9 bases and 5 bases, with 20 bases remaining between them. CDR3 length equals 14 residues. CDR3 sequence: CAMGRGPGIYGYTF. The DNA for the CDR3 is TGTGCCATGGGCCGCGGGCCAGGGATTTATGGCTACACCTTC. The complete variable domain, with remaining parts taken from reference TRBV5-6 and TRBJ1-2, reads DAGVTQSPTHLIKTRGQQVTLRCSPKSGHDTVSWYQQALGQGPQFIFQYYEEEERQRGNFPDRFSGHQFPNYSSELNVNALLLGDSALYLCAMGRGPGIYGYTFGSGTRLTVV.

The chain carries TRBV7-8 and TRBJ2-2; the D is unclear. CDR1 SGHVS and CDR2 FQNEAQ come from the germline V gene. The CDR3 runs 14 residues. Between the trimmed V and J ends, which lost 10 bases and 2 bases, there was a span of 14 bases. The DNA of the CDR3 is TGTGCCACCTCGGTGTCGAGAAACACCGGGGAGCTGTTTTTT. This translates into CATSVSRNTGELFF. Combining the CDR3 with reference TRBV7-8 and TRBJ2-2 gives the whole variable domain GAGVSQSPRYKVAKRGQDVALRCDPISGHVSLFWYQQALGQGPEFLTYFQNEAQLDKSGLPSDRFFAERPEGSVSTLKIQRTQQEDSAVYLCATSVSRNTGELFFGEGSRLTVL.

The V gene is TRBV12-3 or TRBV12-4, the J gene TRBJ2-7, with D tentatively TRBD1 or TRBD2 (5 bases each). The ends were cut back, 9 bases at V and 4 bases at J, with 19 bases in the middle. This CDR3 region has 14 residues. The DNA for the CDR3 is TGTGCCAGGAAGTTGGGGACCCCTTGGTACGAGCAGTACTTC. It specifies CARKLGTPWYEQYF.

The V and J genes are TRBV5-1 and TRBJ2-7, with D unclear. V dropped 0 bases and J dropped 4 bases, with 14 bases sitting between them. This CDR3 comprises 15 residues. The V gene's germline CDR1 is SGHRS and CDR2 YFSETQ. The CDR3 loop reads CASSLDFSPIYEQYF. DNA for the CDR3: TGCGCCAGCAGCTTGGATTTTTCCCCCATTTACGAGCAGTACTTC. The variable domain in full, with the rest retrieved from reference TRBV5-1 and TRBJ2-7, is KAGVTQTPRYLIKTRGQQVTLSCSPISGHRSVSWYQQTPGQGLQFLFEYFSETQRNKGNFPGRFSGRQFSNSRSEMNVSTLELGDSALYLCASSLDFSPIYEQYFGPGTRLTVT.

This clonotype was detected ten times or more. The V and J genes are TRBV19 and TRBJ2-1; TRBD2 matches at 14 bases. The CDR3 contains 18 residues. Trimming at V came to 7 bases and at J to 12 bases, leaving 20 bases not matched to a gene. From germline, CDR1 is LNHDA and CDR2 SQIVND (reference sequence). CDR3 loop: CASTPGTSGRSIKIRQFF. The CDR3 region has the DNA TGTGCCAGTACCCCCGGGACTAGCGGGAGAAGTATTAAGATTCGGCAGTTCTTC.

In its sample, this clonotype was seen many times. The chain recombines TRBV7-9 with TRBJ2-7; 7 bases are shared with TRBD2. This CDR3 region has 14 residues. Germline V gene data show CDR1 as SEHNR and CDR2 as FQNEAQ (reference sequence). V was clipped by 3 bases and J by 3 bases; unmatched bases: 5. Here the CDR3 reads CASSLGGWVYEQYF. DNA of the CDR3: TGTGCCAGCAGCTTGGGGGGGTGGGTCTACGAGCAGTACTTC.

This clonotype appeared many times. J is TRBJ2-7 and V is TRBV9; TRBD2 matches at 11 bases. After removal of 1 base from V and 5 bases from J, the junction contained 5 bases not matched to a gene. CDR1 SGDLS and CDR2 YYNGEE come from the germline V gene. This CDR3 has 15 amino acids. CDR3: CASSVRLAGTHEQYF. CDR3 sequence (DNA): TGTGCCAGCAGCGTAAGACTAGCGGGAACCCACGAGCAGTACTTC.

At least ten counts were recorded for this clonotype. The chain has TRBV4-3 and TRBJ2-7; 10 nucleotides line up with TRBD2. CDR3 length: 16 amino acids. Germline trimming cut 0 bases from V and 2 bases from J; bases unmatched to any gene: 4. CDR1 LGHNA and CDR2 YSLEER come from the germline V gene. CDR3 nucleotide sequence: TGCGCCAGCAGCCAAGACATAGCGGGGGGAGCCTACGAGCAGTACTTC. This translates into CASSQDIAGGAYEQYF.